This T cell receptor (beta chain) was sequenced in a study of OX40 agonist ivuxolimab in advanced cancers. Study results and caveats: CD8+ T cells (on average) carried more expanded clones than CD4+ T cells. Some patients without response likewise showed low normalized clonal expansion. At 0.1 to 3.0 mg/kg, CD4+ and CD8+ blood T cells expanded clonally by week 6.

Sequenced by immunoSEQ multiplex PCR; TCRdb stores in-frame clones only, minus some. The table records approximately 10,000 clones, about nine tenths of them present only once. Concerning this clone itself: What it recognizes is unknown.

The CDR3 is 20 residues long. The V segment lost 0 bases and the J segment 0 bases; nucleotides outside the gene matches: 14. The origin of this receptor is an adult with an advanced solid tumor such as melanoma, head and neck, liver or kidney cancer. The chain combines TRBV6-7 with TRBJ2-3, with TRBD2 identical over 8 bases. TRBV6-7 is flagged as an ORF with uncertain function. Material: CD4+ or CD8+ T cells sorted from blood, obtained in a trial of the OX40 agonist ivuxolimab. The CDR3 DNA is TGTGCCAGCAGTTACTCCAGCGGGAGTGGGTGGGTCACTAGCACAGATACGCAGTATTTT. Translating gives CASSYSSGSGWVTSTDTQYF.